This T cell receptor (beta chain) was identified during a study of blood T cell repertoires in COVID-19. Per the study methods: Amplifying reference gene primers gave estimates of nucleated cell counts. This table comes from immunoSEQ multiplex PCR, and its TCRdb copy is limited to in-frame clones, with some not included. D and trimming come from the DNA, and the V and J calls and clone size come from that table. The sample lists around 86,000 clones, roughly 84% seen once, with 9.5% to 15% in the top ten. Deletions cut 7 bases from V and 7 bases from J, with 17 bases between. CDR3 length equals 14 residues. Germline lookup yields CDR1 MDHEN and CDR2 SYDVKM.

The clonotype originates from a human donor in a cohort sampled during active COVID-19. Sequenced input: peripheral blood. J is TRBJ1-5 and V is TRBV28; a possible D gene is TRBD1 (6 bases). In DNA, the CDR3 is TGTGCCAGCATCCCGGGCGGGGGCCGACAGCCCCAGCATTTT. This gives the protein CASIPGGGRQPQHF.